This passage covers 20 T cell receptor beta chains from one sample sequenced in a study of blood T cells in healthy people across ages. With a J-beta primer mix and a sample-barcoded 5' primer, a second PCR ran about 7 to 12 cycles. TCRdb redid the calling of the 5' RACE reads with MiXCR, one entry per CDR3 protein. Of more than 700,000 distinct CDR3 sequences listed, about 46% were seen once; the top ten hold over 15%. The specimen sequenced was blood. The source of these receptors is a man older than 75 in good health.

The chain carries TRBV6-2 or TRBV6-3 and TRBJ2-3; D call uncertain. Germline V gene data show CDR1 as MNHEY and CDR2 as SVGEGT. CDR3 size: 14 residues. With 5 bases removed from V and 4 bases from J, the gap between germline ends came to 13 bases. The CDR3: CASSTGPMADTQYF. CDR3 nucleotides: TGTGCCAGCAGTACCGGGCCCATGGCAGATACGCAGTATTTT.

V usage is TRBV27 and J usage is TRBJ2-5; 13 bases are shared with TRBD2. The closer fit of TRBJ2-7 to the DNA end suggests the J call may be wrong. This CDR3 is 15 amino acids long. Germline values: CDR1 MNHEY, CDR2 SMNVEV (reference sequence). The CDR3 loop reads CASSLGTSGNHEQYF. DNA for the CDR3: TGTGCCAGCAGTTTGGGGACTAGCGGGAACCACGAGCAGTACTTC.

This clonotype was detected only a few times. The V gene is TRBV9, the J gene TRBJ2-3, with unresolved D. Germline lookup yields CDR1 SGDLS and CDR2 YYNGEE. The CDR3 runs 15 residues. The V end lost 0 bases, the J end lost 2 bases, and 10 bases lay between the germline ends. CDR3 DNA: TGTGCCAGCAGCGTAGGCGCTTTCGACACAGATACGCAGTATTTT. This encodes CASSVGAFDTDTQYF.

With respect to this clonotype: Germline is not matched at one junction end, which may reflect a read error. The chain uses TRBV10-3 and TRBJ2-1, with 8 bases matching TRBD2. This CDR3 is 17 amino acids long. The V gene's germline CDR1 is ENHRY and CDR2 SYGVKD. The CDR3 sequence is CAISLERSGRSYDEQFF. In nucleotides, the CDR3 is TGTGCCATCAGTCTAGAGAGGAGCGGGAGAAGCTACGATGAGCAGTTCTTC.

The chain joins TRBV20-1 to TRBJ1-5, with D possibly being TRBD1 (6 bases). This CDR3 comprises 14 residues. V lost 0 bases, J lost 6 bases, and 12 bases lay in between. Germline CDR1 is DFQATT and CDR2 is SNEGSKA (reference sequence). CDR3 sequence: CSARDYREAQPQHF. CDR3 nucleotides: TGCAGTGCTAGAGATTACAGGGAGGCTCAGCCCCAGCATTTT.

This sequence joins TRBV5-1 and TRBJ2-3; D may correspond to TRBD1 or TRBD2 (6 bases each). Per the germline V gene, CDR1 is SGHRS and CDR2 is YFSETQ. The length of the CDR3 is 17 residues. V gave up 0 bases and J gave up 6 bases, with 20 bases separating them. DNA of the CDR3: TGCGCCAGCAGCTTGGCTGGGTTGGGGGGCCCAAGCGATACGCAGTATTTT. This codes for CASSLAGLGGPSDTQYF.

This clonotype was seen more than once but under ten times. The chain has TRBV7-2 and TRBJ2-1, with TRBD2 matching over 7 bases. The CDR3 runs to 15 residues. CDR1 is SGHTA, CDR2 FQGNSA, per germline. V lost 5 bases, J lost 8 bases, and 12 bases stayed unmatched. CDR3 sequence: CASSQGGLDFHEQFF. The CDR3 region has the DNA TGTGCCAGCAGCCAGGGAGGACTAGATTTTCATGAGCAGTTCTTC.

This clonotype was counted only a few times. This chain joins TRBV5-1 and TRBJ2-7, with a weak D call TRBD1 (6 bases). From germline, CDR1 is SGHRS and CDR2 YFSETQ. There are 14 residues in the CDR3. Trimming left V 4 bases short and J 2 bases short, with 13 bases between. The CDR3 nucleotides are TGCGCCAGCAGCGTACTTTGGGGGCCCTACGAGCAGTACTTC. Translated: CASSVLWGPYEQYF.

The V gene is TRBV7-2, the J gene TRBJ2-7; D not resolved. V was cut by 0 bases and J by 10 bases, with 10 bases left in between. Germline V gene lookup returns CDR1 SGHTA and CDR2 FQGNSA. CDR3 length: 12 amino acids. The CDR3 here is CASSLASGNQYF. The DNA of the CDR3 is TGTGCCAGCAGCTTAGCGTCAGGAAATCAGTACTTC.

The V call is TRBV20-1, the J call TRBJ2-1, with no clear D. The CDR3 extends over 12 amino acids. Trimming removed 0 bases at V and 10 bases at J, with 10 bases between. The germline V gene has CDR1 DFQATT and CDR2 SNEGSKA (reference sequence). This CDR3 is CSARDVGKEQFF. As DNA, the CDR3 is TGCAGTGCTAGAGATGTGGGGAAGGAGCAGTTCTTC.

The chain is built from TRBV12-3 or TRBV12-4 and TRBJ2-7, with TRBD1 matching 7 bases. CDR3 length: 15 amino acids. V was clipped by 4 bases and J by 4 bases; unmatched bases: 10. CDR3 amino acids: CASSSRQGVSYEQYF. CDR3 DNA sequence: TGTGCCAGCAGTTCACGGCAGGGGGTGTCTTACGAGCAGTACTTC.

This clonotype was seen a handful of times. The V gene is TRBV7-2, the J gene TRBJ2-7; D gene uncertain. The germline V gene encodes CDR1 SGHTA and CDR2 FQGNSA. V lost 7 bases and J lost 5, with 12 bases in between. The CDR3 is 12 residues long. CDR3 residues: CASTSLYHEQYF. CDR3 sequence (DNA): TGTGCCAGCACCTCTTTGTACCACGAGCAGTACTTC. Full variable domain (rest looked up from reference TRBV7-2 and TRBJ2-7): GAGVSQSPSNKVTEKGKDVELRCDPISGHTALYWYRQSLGQGLEFLIYFQGNSAPDKSGLPSDRFSAERTGGSVSTLTIQRTQQEDSAVYLCASTSLYHEQYFGPGTRLTVT.

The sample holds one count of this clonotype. The CDR3 nucleotides read TGCGCCAGCAGCCTGACAGGGGGCGGGACCGAGCAGTACTTC. Amino acid sequence: CASSLTGGGTEQYF. The genes are TRBV5-1 and TRBJ2-7; 10 nucleotides match TRBD1. Germline CDR1 is SGHRS and CDR2 is YFSETQ. There are 14 residues in the CDR3. Trimming at V came to 4 bases and at J to 6 bases, leaving 7 bases not matched to a gene.

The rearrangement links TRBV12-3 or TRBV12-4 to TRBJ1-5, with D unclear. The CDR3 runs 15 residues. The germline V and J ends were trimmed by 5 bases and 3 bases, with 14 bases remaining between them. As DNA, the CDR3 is TGTGCCAGCAGTCCCGGTGGTGGTAACAATCAGCCCCAGCATTTT. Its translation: CASSPGGGNNQPQHF.

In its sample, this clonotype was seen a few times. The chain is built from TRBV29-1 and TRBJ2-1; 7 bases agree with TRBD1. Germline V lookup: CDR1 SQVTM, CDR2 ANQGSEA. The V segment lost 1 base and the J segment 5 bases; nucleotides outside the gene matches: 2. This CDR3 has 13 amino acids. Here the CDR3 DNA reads TGCAGCGTTGAAGGGACAGGTAACAATGAGCAGTTCTTC. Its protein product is CSVEGTGNNEQFF.

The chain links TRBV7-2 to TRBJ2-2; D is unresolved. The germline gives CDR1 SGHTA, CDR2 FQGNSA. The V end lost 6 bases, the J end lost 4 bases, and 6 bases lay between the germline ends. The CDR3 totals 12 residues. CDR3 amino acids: CASRGFTGELFF. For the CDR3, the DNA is TGTGCCAGCAGGGGATTCACCGGGGAGCTGTTTTTT.

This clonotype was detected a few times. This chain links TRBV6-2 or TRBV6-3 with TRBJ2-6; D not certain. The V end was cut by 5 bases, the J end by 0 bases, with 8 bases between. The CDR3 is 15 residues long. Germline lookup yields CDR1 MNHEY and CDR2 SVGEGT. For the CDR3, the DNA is TGTGCCAGCAGTACCGCCCTCTCTGGGGCCAACGTCCTGACTTTC. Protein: CASSTALSGANVLTF.

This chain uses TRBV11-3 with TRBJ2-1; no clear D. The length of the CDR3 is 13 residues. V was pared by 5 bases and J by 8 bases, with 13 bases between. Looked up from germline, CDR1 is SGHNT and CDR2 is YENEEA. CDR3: CASSPRTFDEQFF. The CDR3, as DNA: TGTGCCAGCAGCCCAAGGACCTTCGATGAGCAGTTCTTC. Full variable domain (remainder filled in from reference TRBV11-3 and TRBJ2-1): EAGVVQSPRYKIIEKKQPVAFWCNPISGHNTLYWYLQNLGQGPELLIRYENEEAVDDSQLPKDRFSAERLKGVDSTLKIQPAELGDSAVYLCASSPRTFDEQFFGPGTRLTVL.

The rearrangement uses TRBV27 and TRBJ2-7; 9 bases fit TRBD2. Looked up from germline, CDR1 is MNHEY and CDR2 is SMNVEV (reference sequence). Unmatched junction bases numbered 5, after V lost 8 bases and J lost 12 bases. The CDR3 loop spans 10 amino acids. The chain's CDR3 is CASGRSGRYF. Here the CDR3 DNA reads TGTGCCAGCGGTCGTAGCGGGAGGTACTTC.

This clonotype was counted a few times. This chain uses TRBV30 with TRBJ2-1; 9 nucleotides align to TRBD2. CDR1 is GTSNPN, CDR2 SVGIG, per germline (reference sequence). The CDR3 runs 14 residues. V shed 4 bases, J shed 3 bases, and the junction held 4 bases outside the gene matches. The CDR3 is CAWIVSGSYNEQFF. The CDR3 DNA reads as TGTGCCTGGATTGTTAGCGGGAGCTACAATGAGCAGTTCTTC.